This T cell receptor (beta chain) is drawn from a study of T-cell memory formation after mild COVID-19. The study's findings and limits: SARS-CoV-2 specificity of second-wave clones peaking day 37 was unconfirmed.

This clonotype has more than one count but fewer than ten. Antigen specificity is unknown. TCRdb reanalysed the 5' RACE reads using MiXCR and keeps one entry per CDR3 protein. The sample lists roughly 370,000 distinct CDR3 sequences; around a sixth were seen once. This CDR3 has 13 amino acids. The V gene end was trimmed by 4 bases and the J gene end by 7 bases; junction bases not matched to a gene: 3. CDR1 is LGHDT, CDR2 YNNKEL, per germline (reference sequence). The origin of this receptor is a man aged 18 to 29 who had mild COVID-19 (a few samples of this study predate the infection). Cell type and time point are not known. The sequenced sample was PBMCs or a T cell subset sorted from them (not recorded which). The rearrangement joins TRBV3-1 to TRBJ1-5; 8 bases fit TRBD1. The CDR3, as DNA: TGTGCCAGCAGCCCCCCAGGGGGCCAGCCCCAGCATTTT. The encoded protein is CASSPPGGQPQHF.